This TCR beta chain was sequenced in a study of PD-L1 blockade in urothelial cancer. Generated by immunoSEQ multiplex PCR, the TCRdb table keeps only in-frame clones and is missing some. The data contain about 37,000 clones, 82% of them seen just once; the ten biggest clones take up 18%. Germline CDR1 reads SEHNR; CDR2 reads FQNEAQ (reference sequence). V lost 4 bases, J lost 0 bases, and 5 bases stayed unmatched. The CDR3 contains 16 residues. Sequenced material: PBMCs, taken around atezolizumab (anti-PD-L1) treatment. V gene TRBV7-9 combines with J gene TRBJ2-2; 7 bases align to TRBD2. This TCR was recovered from a man between 60 and 70 years old with urothelial cancer. CDR3 sequence (DNA): TGTGCCAGCAGCTCCCGGGGGGACCCGAACACCGGGGAGCTGTTTTTT. It translates to CASSSRGDPNTGELFF.